The 25 T cell receptor beta chains below all came from one sample that was sequenced in a study of response to subunit inactivated influenza vaccine. TCRdb ran MiXCR on the RT-PCR reads and lists one entry per CDR3 protein. The sample records fewer than 600,000 distinct CDR3 sequences, around 7.7% being singletons. The source was PBMCs from blood, collected approximately 25 months after vaccination. The receptors originated from a man in his fifties or sixties who received an inactivated influenza vaccine.

Many counts were recorded for this clonotype. V is TRBV29-1 and J is TRBJ1-1; 7 bases fit TRBD1. This CDR3 spans 13 amino acids. CDR1 is SQVTM, CDR2 ANQGSEA, per germline. J was trimmed by 5 bases and V by 7 bases; bases with no gene match: 10. CDR3 DNA: TGCAGCGCCCTTGACAGGGTAGGAACTGAAGCTTTCTTT. This translates into CSALDRVGTEAFF.

The sample holds a few counts of this clonotype. J is TRBJ1-1 and V is TRBV12-3 or TRBV12-4; D gene unclear. Trimming removed 1 base from V and 4 bases from J, with 10 bases in between. This CDR3 comprises 14 residues. DNA for the CDR3: TGTGCCAGCAGTTTAGGAGGGAGGTTCACTGAAGCTTTCTTT. It specifies CASSLGGRFTEAFF.

As regards this clonotype: Without the conserved terminal phenylalanine or tryptophan, this CDR3 likely stems from a read error. This chain uses TRBV20-1 with TRBJ2-7, with D possibly being TRBD2 (5 bases). The CDR3 covers 13 residues. With 6 bases removed from V and 0 bases from J, the gap between germline ends came to 12 bases. The germline gives CDR1 DFQATT, CDR2 SNEGSKA (reference sequence). CDR3 DNA sequence: TGCAGTGCCGACGAGGGCAACTCCTACGAGCAGTACTCC. Amino acid sequence: CSADEGNSYEQYS.

This clonotype came up a few times. The chain links TRBV5-1 to TRBJ2-6; D unclear. Germline CDR1 SGHRS, CDR2 YFSETQ. Trimming took off 0 bases at V and 1 base at J, with 8 bases between the two ends. This CDR3 has 16 amino acids. CDR3 region: CASSLAARSGANVLTF. DNA of the CDR3: TGCGCCAGCAGCTTGGCCGCGAGATCTGGGGCCAACGTCCTGACTTTC.

This clonotype was detected ten times or more. One end of the junction does not line up with germline, which may come from a read error. This rearrangement joins TRBV5-1 to TRBJ1-1; D possibly corresponds to TRBD1 (5 bases). Germline V CDR1 and CDR2: SGHRS, YFSETQ. The CDR3 extends over 14 amino acids. The CDR3 DNA is TGTGCCAGCAGCTTAGTGGGGGGGAACACTGAAGCTTTCTTT. Translation gives CASSLVGGNTEAFF.

The gene calls are TRBV2 and TRBJ2-5; D is unresolved. There are 14 residues in the CDR3. Germline V lookup: CDR1 SNHLY, CDR2 FYNNEI. V was clipped by 4 bases and J by 2 bases, with 11 bases between them. CDR3 protein: CASSVTTPQETQYF. The CDR3 bases are TGTGCCAGCAGTGTTACGACGCCACAAGAGACCCAGTACTTC.

This clonotype was seen more than once but under ten times. This chain joins TRBV12-3 or TRBV12-4 and TRBJ1-2, with 8 nucleotides matching TRBD1. This CDR3 contains 13 residues. With V trimmed by 5 bases and J by 8 bases, 7 bases remained unmatched. The CDR3 DNA reads TGTGCCAGCAGTGCCGGACAGGGAGGCGGCTACACCTTC. Translation gives CASSAGQGGGYTF.

This clonotype was counted between two and nine times. The chain joins TRBV14 to TRBJ2-7, with a possible D match to TRBD2 (5 bases). This CDR3 has 15 amino acids. Trimming took off 4 bases at V and 0 bases at J, with 13 bases between the two ends. Germline V gives CDR1 SGHDN, CDR2 FVKESK. The CDR3 DNA sequence: TGTGCCAGCAGCCCTCTTGTGAGGGACTCCTACGAGCAGTACTTC. This sequence encodes CASSPLVRDSYEQYF.

This clonotype was found a few times. The genes are TRBV20-1 and TRBJ2-7, with 9 bases fitting TRBD2. CDR1 is DFQATT, CDR2 SNEGSKA, per germline (reference sequence). With V trimmed by 0 bases and J by 3 bases, 3 bases remained unmatched. This CDR3 contains 14 residues. The CDR3 loop reads CSAREAGGNYEQYF. In nucleotides, the CDR3 is TGCAGTGCTAGAGAAGCGGGAGGAAACTACGAGCAGTACTTC.

This clonotype was observed many times. The rearrangement uses TRBV11-2 and TRBJ2-1, with 10 bases aligning to TRBD2. The J segment lost 5 bases and the V segment lost 3 bases, leaving 13 bases of the junction unmatched. The CDR3 extends over 18 amino acids. Germline V gene data show CDR1 as SGHAT and CDR2 as FQNNGV. In nucleotides, the CDR3 is TGTGCCAGCAGCTTGGAGCTTCTCTCTAGCGGGGGCAACAATGAGCAGTTCTTC. This gives the protein CASSLELLSSGGNNEQFF.

The chain links TRBV20-1 to TRBJ2-1; 8 nucleotides match TRBD2. The CDR3 has 15 amino acids. Germline V gives CDR1 DFQATT, CDR2 SNEGSKA (reference sequence). Trimming removed 7 bases from V and 8 bases from J; junction bases left unmatched: 16. In nucleotides, the CDR3 is TGCAGTGATAGGGTTTCCAGCGGGAGCGGCTATGAGCAGTTCTTC. It translates to CSDRVSSGSGYEQFF.

The chain links TRBV25-1 to TRBJ2-5; D remains unclear. Germline loops: CDR1 MGHDK, CDR2 SYGVNS. The V end lost 5 bases, the J end lost 4 bases, and 8 bases lay between the germline ends. The CDR3 has 12 residues. The CDR3 bases are TGTGCCAGCAGTAACCGACGAGAGACCCAGTACTTC. It codes for CASSNRRETQYF.

At least ten counts were recorded for this clonotype. The chain combines TRBV3-2 with TRBJ1-2. TRBV3-2 is a documented pseudogene. The CDR3 totals 13 residues. The CDR3 bases are TGTGCCAGCAGTCCACTCACTAACTATGGCTACACCTTC. Translation: CASSPLTNYGYTF.

V is TRBV6-1 and J is TRBJ1-5; possible D gene TRBD1, 5 bases. Trimming took 0 bases from V and 7 from J, leaving 7 bases between them. The CDR3 has 13 amino acids. The V gene's germline CDR1 is MNHNS and CDR2 SASEGT. Here the CDR3 reads CASSEARGQPQHF. The CDR3 bases are TGTGCCAGCAGTGAAGCGAGGGGACAGCCCCAGCATTTT.

This clonotype was picked up many times. The chain uses TRBV20-1 and TRBJ2-3, with D hard to call. The CDR3 has 17 residues. V was clipped by 1 base and J by 2 bases, with 19 bases between them. Looked up from germline, CDR1 is DFQATT and CDR2 is SNEGSKA (reference sequence). CDR3 sequence: CSARASGEDPYTDTQYF. Here the CDR3 DNA reads TGCAGTGCTAGAGCTAGTGGAGAAGACCCCTACACAGATACGCAGTATTTT.

The V gene is TRBV29-1, the J gene TRBJ2-5; the match to TRBD2 covers 12 bases. CDR1 is SQVTM and CDR2 is ANQGSEA in the germline V gene. The V and J ends lost 7 bases and 2 bases, in that order; junction bases with no gene match: 2. The CDR3 loop spans 13 amino acids. CDR3 sequence reads: CSGTSGDQETQYF. The CDR3 DNA reads as TGCAGCGGGACTAGCGGGGATCAAGAGACCCAGTACTTC.

The chain has TRBV27 and TRBJ2-1, with TRBD1 as a possible D gene (5 bases). Trimming took off 1 base at V and 9 bases at J, with 13 bases between the two ends. The germline V gene encodes CDR1 MNHEY and CDR2 SMNVEV (reference sequence). The CDR3 extends over 14 amino acids. The DNA of the CDR3 is TGTGCCAGCAGTTTATGGGGCTCTTCGGGTGAGCAGTTCTTC. Translation: CASSLWGSSGEQFF.

This chain links TRBV10-3 with TRBJ2-5; 11 bases are a match to TRBD2. The CDR3 contains 15 residues. Losses at the gene ends were 4 bases for V and 5 bases for J; bases not matched to a gene: 6. Germline V gives CDR1 ENHRY, CDR2 SYGVKD. CDR3 amino acids: CAISALAGGPETQYF. The CDR3 coding sequence is TGTGCCATCAGTGCTTTAGCGGGGGGGCCCGAGACCCAGTACTTC.

In its sample, this clonotype was seen a few times. The J gene is TRBJ1-2, the V gene TRBV30; D unclear. The germline V and J ends were trimmed by 4 bases and 0 bases, with 12 bases remaining between them. This CDR3 region has 14 residues. Germline V CDR1 and CDR2: GTSNPN, SVGIG (reference sequence). CDR3 in amino acids: CAWNIRMANYGYTF. CDR3 DNA sequence: TGTGCCTGGAATATTCGAATGGCTAACTATGGCTACACCTTC. The variable domain in full, with the rest retrieved from reference TRBV30 and TRBJ1-2, is SQTIHQWPATLVQPVGSPLSLECTVEGTSNPNLYWYRQAAGRGLQLLFYSVGIGQISSEVPQNLSASRPQDRQFILSSKKLLLSDSGFYLCAWNIRMANYGYTFGSGTRLTVV.

In its sample, this clonotype was seen many times. V usage is TRBV3-1 and J usage is TRBJ2-1, with D perhaps TRBD2 (5 bases). This CDR3 has 14 residues. The germline CDR1 and CDR2 sequences are LGHDT and YNNKEL (reference sequence). V dropped 4 bases and J dropped 10 bases, with 17 bases sitting between them. The CDR3 loop reads CASSRFRGEEEQFF. The CDR3 nucleotides are TGTGCCAGCAGCCGCTTCCGGGGAGAGGAGGAGCAGTTCTTC.

This clonotype appeared a few times. The chain combines TRBV29-1 with TRBJ2-7; 11 nucleotides line up with TRBD1. There are 15 residues in the CDR3. In germline, CDR1 is SQVTM, CDR2 ANQGSEA. Unmatched junction bases numbered 6, after V lost 1 base and J lost 4 bases. The CDR3 DNA sequence: TGCAGCGTTGAAGCGGCGGACAGGGGGCTTTACGAGCAGTACTTC. This codes for CSVEAADRGLYEQYF.

This clonotype was seen at least ten times. The chain is built from TRBV20-1 and TRBJ1-1; D perhaps matches TRBD1 (6 bases). The CDR3 length is 15 residues. Germline CDR1 is DFQATT and CDR2 is SNEGSKA (reference sequence). V lost 0 bases and J lost 2, with 13 bases in between. The CDR3 here is CSARDPRGSNTEAFF. CDR3 DNA sequence: TGCAGTGCTAGAGATCCCAGGGGTTCAAACACTGAAGCTTTCTTT.

The chain recombines TRBV20-1 with TRBJ1-2, with D possibly being TRBD1 (6 bases). Per the germline V gene, CDR1 is DFQATT and CDR2 is SNEGSKA (reference sequence). The CDR3 spans 13 residues. Trimming pared 6 bases from V and 7 bases from J, leaving 18 bases between. The DNA of the CDR3 is TGCAGTGCACCAAATGCAGGGGCCCCTGGCTACACCTTC. Translating it yields CSAPNAGAPGYTF.

Remarks on this clonotype: A much larger clone lies one base from this, so it may be a read error. This CDR3 reads CATTGTDTDTQSF. CDR3 sequence (DNA): TGTGCCACTACCGGGACCGACACAGATACGCAGTCTTTT. The V and J genes are TRBV10-3 and TRBJ2-3; D may correspond to TRBD1 or TRBD2 (5 bases each). This CDR3 is built from 13 residues. Looked up from germline, CDR1 is ENHRY and CDR2 is SYGVKD.

This clonotype was counted many times. The chain combines TRBV6-5 with TRBJ1-1; D may be TRBD1 (5 bases). Germline values: CDR1 MNHEY, CDR2 SVGAGI. This CDR3 region has 15 residues. V was cut by 6 bases and J by 1 base, with 15 bases left in between. CDR3 in DNA: TGTGCCAGCAGAAACGGCGGGGGAAGGAACACTGAAGCTTTCTTT. Its protein product is CASRNGGGRNTEAFF.